This T cell receptor (beta chain) was identified in a study of blood T cell repertoires in COVID-19. About the research overall: COVID-19 samples from acute and convalescent phases originated in the United States, Italy and Spain.

V lost 0 bases and J lost 7, with 16 bases in between. From germline, CDR1 is SGDLS and CDR2 YYNGEE. The CDR3 runs to 16 residues. Assay used: immunoSEQ multiplex PCR; TCRdb lists only in-frame clones, some missing. Among roughly 200,000 clones listed, 89% were seen once. This sequence was found in a woman aged 35 to 49 with acute COVID-19. Sequencing used PBMCs or T cells enriched from blood (not recorded which). The rearrangement links TRBV9 to TRBJ1-4; D call uncertain. In DNA form, the CDR3 reads TGTGCCAGCAGCGTAGACCCTGACGTCCGGGGTGAAAAACTGTTTTTT. This sequence encodes CASSVDPDVRGEKLFF.